One sample yielded the 21 T cell receptor beta chains listed below, sequenced in a study of blood T cell repertoires in COVID-19. TCRdb keeps only in-frame clones here, not all; method: immunoSEQ multiplex PCR. The sample gives approximately 110,000 clones, roughly 80% of which show up once; roughly 19% is in the top ten. The sequenced sample consisted of peripheral blood. These receptors were obtained from a woman aged 70-85 years with acute or convalescent COVID-19.

The J gene is TRBJ2-7, the V gene TRBV7-9, with 14 bases matching TRBD2. Germline CDR1 SEHNR, CDR2 FQNEAQ (reference sequence). Trimming at V came to 5 bases and at J to 7 bases, leaving 10 bases not matched to a gene. The CDR3 covers 16 residues. The CDR3 protein is CASSRVTSGGAGEQYF. DNA of the CDR3: TGTGCCAGCAGCCGCGTGACTAGCGGGGGGGCGGGGGAGCAGTACTTC.

Only one count was recorded for this clone. This rearrangement joins TRBV28 to TRBJ2-3; no clear D gene. With 3 bases removed from V and 0 bases from J, the gap between germline ends came to 13 bases. The CDR3 length is 16 residues. The germline CDR1 and CDR2 sequences are MDHEN and SYDVKM. The DNA for the CDR3 is TGTGCCAGCAGTTTCACCCCGTCGAGCAGCACAGATACGCAGTATTTT. Its protein product is CASSFTPSSSTDTQYF.

This clone was found once. A junction end diverges from the germline sequence, so it may reflect a read error. The gene calls are TRBV18 and TRBJ2-1; D is uncertain. CDR1 and CDR2 (germline): KGHSH, LQKENI. The CDR3 contains 14 residues. The chain's CDR3 is CASSAPTLRKEQFF. The CDR3 bases are TGTGCCAGCTCAGCACCTACACTACGGAAGGAGCAGTTCTTC.

This sequence joins TRBV6-1 and TRBJ1-5, with 10 bases fitting TRBD1. This CDR3 comprises 15 residues. The germline V gene encodes CDR1 MNHNS and CDR2 SASEGT. V lost 2 bases, J lost 7 bases, and 5 bases stayed unmatched. CDR3 in DNA: TGTGCCAGCAGTGAAACGGGACAGGGGATACAGCCCCAGCATTTT. It translates to CASSETGQGIQPQHF.

The V call is TRBV5-5, the J call TRBJ2-2; TRBD1 matches 10 bases. This CDR3 spans 16 amino acids. The V and J ends lost 3 bases and 1 base, in that order; junction bases with no gene match: 3. CDR1 is SGHKS, CDR2 YYEKEE, per germline (reference sequence). CDR3 sequence reads: CASSWGQGRNTGELFF. The CDR3 DNA is TGTGCCAGCAGCTGGGGACAGGGGCGGAACACCGGGGAGCTGTTTTTT.

The chain employs TRBV15 and TRBJ2-5, with D possibly TRBD1 on 6 matching bases. Deletions cut 0 bases from V and 3 bases from J, with 11 bases between. Germline CDR1 and CDR2: LNHNV and YYDKDF (reference sequence). The length of the CDR3 is 15 residues. The CDR3 spells CATSRDLTGKETQYF. CDR3 DNA: TGTGCCACCAGCAGAGACTTGACAGGAAAAGAGACCCAGTACTTC. The complete variable domain, with remaining parts taken from reference TRBV15 and TRBJ2-5, reads DAMVIQNPRYQVTQFGKPVTLSCSQTLNHNVMYWYQQKSSQAPKLLFHYYDKDFNNEADTPDNFQSRRPNTSFCFLDIRSPGLGDTAMYLCATSRDLTGKETQYFGPGTRLLVL.

The chain carries TRBV2 and TRBJ2-5, with a possible D match to TRBD1 (6 bases). CDR1 is SNHLY, CDR2 FYNNEI, per germline. V was trimmed by 6 bases and J by 4 bases, leaving 15 bases between them. This CDR3 is 14 amino acids long. CDR3 bases: TGTGCCAGCAGGAGGACAGTAAGGGGAGAGACCCAGTACTTC. This sequence encodes CASRRTVRGETQYF. Full variable domain (rest looked up from reference TRBV2 and TRBJ2-5): EPEVTQTPSHQVTQMGQEVILRCVPISNHLYFYWYRQILGQKVEFLVSFYNNEISEKSEIFDDQFSVERPDGSNFTLKIRSTKLEDSAMYFCASRRTVRGETQYFGPGTRLLVL.

This clone was seen just once. The rearrangement links TRBV12-3 or TRBV12-4 to TRBJ1-1, with D possibly matching TRBD1 (6 bases). V was clipped by 5 bases and J by 4 bases, with 8 bases between them. CDR3 length equals 12 residues. CDR3: CASSTRGTEAFF. CDR3 bases: TGTGCCAGCAGTACCAGGGGCACTGAAGCTTTCTTT.

This sequence joins TRBV3-1 (or the pseudogene TRBV3-2) and TRBJ2-2, with TRBD1 identical over 8 bases. The germline V gene encodes CDR1 LGHDT and CDR2 YNNKEL (reference sequence). The CDR3 consists of 13 residues. Trimming cost V 6 bases and J 6 bases; bases outside gene matches: 3. The CDR3 region has the DNA TGTGCCAGCAGGGACAGGGTCCCCGGGGAGCTGTTTTTT. Translation gives CASRDRVPGELFF.

CDR3 sequence reads: CASSPDSGNQPQHF. The CDR3, as DNA: TGTGCCAGCAGTCCCGACAGTGGCAATCAGCCCCAGCATTTT. V and J are TRBV7-9 and TRBJ1-5; D may be TRBD1 (5 bases). CDR3 length: 14 amino acids. Trimming left V 6 bases short and J 2 bases short, with 11 bases between. Germline values: CDR1 SEHNR, CDR2 FQNEAQ (reference sequence).

A few counts support this clone. The chain combines TRBV2 with TRBJ1-2; the match to TRBD1 covers 8 bases. The CDR3 has 15 residues. V was pared by 6 bases and J by 9 bases, with 15 bases of the junction left unmatched. Germline loops: CDR1 SNHLY, CDR2 FYNNEI. The CDR3 DNA reads as TGTGCCAGCAGCGCCAACCCAATGGGGACAGGCCGCTACACCTTC. Protein: CASSANPMGTGRYTF.

This chain connects TRBV28 to TRBJ2-1; tentatively, D is TRBD1 (5 bases). Trimming removed 5 bases from V and 2 bases from J, with 10 bases in between. Germline assignment: CDR1 MDHEN and CDR2 SYDVKM. There are 14 residues in the CDR3. CDR3 residues: CASSQGIPYNEQFF. CDR3 sequence (DNA): TGTGCCAGCAGTCAGGGCATCCCCTACAATGAGCAGTTCTTC.

The genes are TRBV6-1 and TRBJ2-4; D is perhaps TRBD2 (5 bases). V lost 0 bases and J lost 0, with 24 bases in between. In germline, CDR1 is MNHNS, CDR2 SASEGT. The CDR3 spans 21 residues. The CDR3 loop reads CASSEAISGGGTLLAKNIQYF. CDR3 in DNA: TGTGCCAGCAGTGAAGCTATCTCCGGAGGAGGAACGCTTCTAGCCAAAAACATTCAGTACTTC.

The V call is TRBV19, the J call TRBJ2-3; 10 bases match TRBD2. CDR3 size: 14 residues. J was trimmed by 3 bases and V by 5 bases; bases with no gene match: 2. CDR1 is LNHDA, CDR2 SQIVND, per germline (reference sequence). The CDR3 DNA is TGTGCCAGTAGTGATAGCGGGGGGACAGATACGCAGTATTTT. Its translation is CASSDSGGTDTQYF.

The chain joins TRBV11-2 to TRBJ2-1, with TRBD1 as a possible D gene (6 bases). This CDR3 contains 14 residues. From germline, CDR1 is SGHAT and CDR2 FQNNGV. The V and J ends lost 8 bases and 2 bases respectively, with 13 bases between them. For the CDR3, the DNA is TGTGCCAGCTACGGACAGCCGACCTACAATGAGCAGTTCTTC. Amino acids: CASYGQPTYNEQFF.

The CDR3 sequence: CASSKGEGVGYTF. The DNA for the CDR3 is TGTGCCAGCAGCAAAGGGGAAGGGGTAGGCTACACCTTC. V gene TRBV7-2 combines with J gene TRBJ1-2; maybe TRBD1 (5 bases). Germline V gene data show CDR1 as SGHTA and CDR2 as FQGNSA. This CDR3 comprises 13 residues. Deletions cut 5 bases from V and 8 bases from J, with 15 bases between.

The rearrangement uses TRBV7-9 and TRBJ2-7; D is uncertain. V dropped 1 base and J dropped 2 bases, with 9 bases sitting between them. The germline V gene has CDR1 SEHNR and CDR2 FQNEAQ (reference sequence). This CDR3 contains 14 residues. The CDR3 here is CASSLGLPAYEQYF. The DNA of the CDR3 is TGTGCCAGCAGCTTAGGACTGCCAGCCTACGAGCAGTACTTC.

The J gene is TRBJ1-2, the V gene TRBV7-9, with D possibly being TRBD1 (6 bases). CDR1 and CDR2 from the germline V gene are SEHNR and FQNEAQ (reference sequence). The CDR3 length is 15 residues. Trimming removed 3 bases at V and 6 bases at J, with 17 bases between. The CDR3 is CASSLGMTGLDGYTF. The CDR3 nucleotides are TGTGCCAGCAGCTTGGGGATGACAGGTTTAGATGGCTACACCTTC.

The genes are TRBV19 and TRBJ2-7, with D unresolved. The CDR3 runs to 14 residues. Deletions cut 1 base from V and 0 bases from J, with 7 bases between. Germline V CDR1 and CDR2: LNHDA, SQIVND (reference sequence). The CDR3 region is CASSIASGSYEQYF. The CDR3 DNA follows: TGTGCCAGTAGTATAGCGTCAGGCTCCTACGAGCAGTACTTC.

This chain joins TRBV6-6 and TRBJ2-5, with TRBD2 matching 8 bases. The CDR3 is 15 amino acids. Germline CDR1 MNHNY, CDR2 SVGAGI (reference sequence). V was clipped by 2 bases and J by 1 base; unmatched bases: 3. CDR3 DNA sequence: TGTGCCAGCAGTTACCAGCGGGGGATCCAAGAGACCCAGTACTTC. Protein sequence: CASSYQRGIQETQYF.

The chain joins TRBV6-2 or TRBV6-3 to TRBJ1-5; 8 nucleotides line up with TRBD1. The CDR3 runs to 15 residues. The trim removed 8 bases at V and 3 bases at J, leaving 9 bases unmatched. The germline V gene has CDR1 MNHEY and CDR2 SVGEGT. CDR3 protein: CASRPTTGVNQPQHF. CDR3 DNA sequence: TGTGCCAGCCGCCCGACGACAGGGGTCAATCAGCCCCAGCATTTT.